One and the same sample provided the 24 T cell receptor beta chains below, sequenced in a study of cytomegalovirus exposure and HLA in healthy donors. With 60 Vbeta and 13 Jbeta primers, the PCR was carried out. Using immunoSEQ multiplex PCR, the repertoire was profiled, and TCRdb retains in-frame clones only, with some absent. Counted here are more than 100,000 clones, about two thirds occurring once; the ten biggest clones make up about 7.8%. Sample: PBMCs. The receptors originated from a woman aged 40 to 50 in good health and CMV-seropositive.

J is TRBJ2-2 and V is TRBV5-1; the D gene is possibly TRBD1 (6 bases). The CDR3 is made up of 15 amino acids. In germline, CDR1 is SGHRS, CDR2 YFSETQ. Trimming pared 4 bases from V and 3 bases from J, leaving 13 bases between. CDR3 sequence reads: CASSLYRADTGELFF. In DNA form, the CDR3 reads TGCGCCAGCAGCCTATACAGGGCCGACACCGGGGAGCTGTTTTTT.

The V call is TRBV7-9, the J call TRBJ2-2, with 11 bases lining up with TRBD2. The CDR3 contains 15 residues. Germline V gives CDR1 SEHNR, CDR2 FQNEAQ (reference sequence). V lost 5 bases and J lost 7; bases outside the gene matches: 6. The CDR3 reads CASSPRLAGIGELFF. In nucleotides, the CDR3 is TGTGCCAGCAGCCCCCGACTAGCGGGGATCGGGGAGCTGTTTTTT.

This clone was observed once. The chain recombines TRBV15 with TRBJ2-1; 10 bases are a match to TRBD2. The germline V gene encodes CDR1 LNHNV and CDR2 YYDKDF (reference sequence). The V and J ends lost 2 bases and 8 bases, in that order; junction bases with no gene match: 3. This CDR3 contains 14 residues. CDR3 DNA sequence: TGTGCCACCAGCAGACTAGCGGGGGTCTATGAGCAGTTCTTC. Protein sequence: CATSRLAGVYEQFF.

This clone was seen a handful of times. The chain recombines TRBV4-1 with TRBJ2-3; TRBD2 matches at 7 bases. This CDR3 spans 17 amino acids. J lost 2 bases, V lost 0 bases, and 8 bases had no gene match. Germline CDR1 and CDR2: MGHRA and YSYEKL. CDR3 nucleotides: TGCGCCAGCAGCCAAGATCAGAGCGGGGCTGTCACAGATACGCAGTATTTT. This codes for CASSQDQSGAVTDTQYF.

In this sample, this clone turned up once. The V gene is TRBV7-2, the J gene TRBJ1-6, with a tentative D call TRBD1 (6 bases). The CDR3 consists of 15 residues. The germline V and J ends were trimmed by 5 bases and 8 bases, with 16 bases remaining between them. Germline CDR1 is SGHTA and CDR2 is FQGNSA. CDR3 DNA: TGTGCCAGCAGCCCCATTTGGGGGCCGCATTCACCCCTCCACTTT. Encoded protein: CASSPIWGPHSPLHF.

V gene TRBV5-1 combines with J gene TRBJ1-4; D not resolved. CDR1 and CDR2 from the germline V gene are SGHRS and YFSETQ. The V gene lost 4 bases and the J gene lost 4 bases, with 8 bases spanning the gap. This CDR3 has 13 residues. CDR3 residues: CASSPGINEKLFF. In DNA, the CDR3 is TGCGCCAGCAGCCCGGGGATTAATGAAAAACTGTTTTTT.

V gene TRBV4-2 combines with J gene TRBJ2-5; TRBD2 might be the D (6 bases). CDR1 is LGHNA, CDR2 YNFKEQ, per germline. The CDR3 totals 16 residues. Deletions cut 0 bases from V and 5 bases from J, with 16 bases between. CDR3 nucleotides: TGTGCCAGCAGCCAAGATCCCCCGGGGGATGGCGAGACCCAGTACTTC. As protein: CASSQDPPGDGETQYF.

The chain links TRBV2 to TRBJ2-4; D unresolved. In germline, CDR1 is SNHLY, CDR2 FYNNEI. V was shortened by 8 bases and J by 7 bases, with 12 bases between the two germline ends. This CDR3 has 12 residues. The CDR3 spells CASAASANIQYF. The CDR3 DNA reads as TGTGCCAGCGCGGCCTCGGCGAACATTCAGTACTTC.

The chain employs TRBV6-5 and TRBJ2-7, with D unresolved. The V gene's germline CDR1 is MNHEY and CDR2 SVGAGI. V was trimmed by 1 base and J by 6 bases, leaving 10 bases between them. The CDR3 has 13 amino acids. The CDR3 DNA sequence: TGTGCCAGCAGTTACTTTCCGAACAGCGAGCAGTACTTC. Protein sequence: CASSYFPNSEQYF.

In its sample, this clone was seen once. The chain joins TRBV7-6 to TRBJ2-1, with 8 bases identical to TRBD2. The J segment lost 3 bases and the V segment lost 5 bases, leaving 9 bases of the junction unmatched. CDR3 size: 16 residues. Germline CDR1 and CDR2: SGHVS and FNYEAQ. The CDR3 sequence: CASSPVAGRFYNEQFF. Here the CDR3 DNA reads TGTGCCAGCAGCCCGGTAGCGGGGCGCTTCTACAATGAGCAGTTCTTC.

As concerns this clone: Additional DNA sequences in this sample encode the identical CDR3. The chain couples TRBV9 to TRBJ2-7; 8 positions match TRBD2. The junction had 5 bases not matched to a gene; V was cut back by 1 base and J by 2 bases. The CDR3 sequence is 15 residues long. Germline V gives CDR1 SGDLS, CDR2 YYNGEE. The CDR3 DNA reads TGTGCCAGCAGCGTACAGGCGGGGGGAACCTACGAGCAGTACTTC. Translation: CASSVQAGGTYEQYF.

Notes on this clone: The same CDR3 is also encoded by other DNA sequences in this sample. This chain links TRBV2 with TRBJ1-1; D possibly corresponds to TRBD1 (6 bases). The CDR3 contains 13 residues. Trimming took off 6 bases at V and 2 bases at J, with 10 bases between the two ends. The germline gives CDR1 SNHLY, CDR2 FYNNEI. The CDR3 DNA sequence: TGTGCCAGCAGGGGACAACTTAACACTGAAGCTTTCTTT. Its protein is CASRGQLNTEAFF. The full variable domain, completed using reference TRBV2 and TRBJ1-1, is EPEVTQTPSHQVTQMGQEVILRCVPISNHLYFYWYRQILGQKVEFLVSFYNNEISEKSEIFDDQFSVERPDGSNFTLKIRSTKLEDSAMYFCASRGQLNTEAFFGQGTRLTVV.

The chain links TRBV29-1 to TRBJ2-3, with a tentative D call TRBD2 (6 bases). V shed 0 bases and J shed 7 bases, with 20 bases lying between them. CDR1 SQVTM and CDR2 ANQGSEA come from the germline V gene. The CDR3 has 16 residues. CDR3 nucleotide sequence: TGCAGCGTTGAAGACTGGGCCGCGGGGTTCCCGAATACGCAGTATTTT. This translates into CSVEDWAAGFPNTQYF.

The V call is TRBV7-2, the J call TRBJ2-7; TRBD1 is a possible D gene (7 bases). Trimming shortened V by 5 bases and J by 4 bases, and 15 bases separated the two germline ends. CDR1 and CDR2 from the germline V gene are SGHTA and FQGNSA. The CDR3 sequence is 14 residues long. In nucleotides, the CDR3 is TGTGCCAGCAGCACAAGGCAGGGGGGATACGAGCAGTACTTC. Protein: CASSTRQGGYEQYF.

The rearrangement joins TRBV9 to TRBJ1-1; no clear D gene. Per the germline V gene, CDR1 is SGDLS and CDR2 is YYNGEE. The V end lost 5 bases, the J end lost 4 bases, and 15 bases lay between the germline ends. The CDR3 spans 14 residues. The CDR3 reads CASSGDPGGTEAFF. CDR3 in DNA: TGTGCCAGCAGTGGAGACCCGGGTGGCACTGAAGCTTTCTTT.

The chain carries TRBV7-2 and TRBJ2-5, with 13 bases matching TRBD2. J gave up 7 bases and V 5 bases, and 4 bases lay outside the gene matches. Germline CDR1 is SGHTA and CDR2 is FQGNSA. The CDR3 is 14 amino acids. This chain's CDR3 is CASSLGLAGATQYF. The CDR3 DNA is TGTGCCAGCAGCCTAGGACTAGCGGGGGCGACCCAGTACTTC.

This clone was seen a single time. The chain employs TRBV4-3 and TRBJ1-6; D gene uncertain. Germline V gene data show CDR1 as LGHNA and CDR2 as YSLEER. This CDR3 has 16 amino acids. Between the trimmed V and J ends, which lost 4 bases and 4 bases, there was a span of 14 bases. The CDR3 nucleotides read TGCGCCAGCAGCCCAGCGGGATACAGTTATAATTCACCCCTCCACTTT. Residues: CASSPAGYSYNSPLHF.

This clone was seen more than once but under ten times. The CDR3 is CAIRMEGSSYNSPLHF. Here the CDR3 DNA reads TGTGCCATTCGGATGGAGGGGAGCTCCTATAATTCACCCCTCCACTTT. The chain is built from TRBV28 and TRBJ1-6; maybe TRBD1 (5 bases). The germline CDR1 and CDR2 sequences are MDHEN and SYDVKM. The CDR3 covers 16 residues. Trimming removed 10 bases at V and 0 bases at J, with 16 bases between.

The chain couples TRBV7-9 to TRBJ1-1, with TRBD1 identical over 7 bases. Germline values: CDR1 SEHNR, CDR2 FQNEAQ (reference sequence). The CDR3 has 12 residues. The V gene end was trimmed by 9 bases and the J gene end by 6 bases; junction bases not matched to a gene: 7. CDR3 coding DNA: TGTGCCAGTTACATAGGGGGCCCTGAAGCTTTCTTT. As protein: CASYIGGPEAFF.

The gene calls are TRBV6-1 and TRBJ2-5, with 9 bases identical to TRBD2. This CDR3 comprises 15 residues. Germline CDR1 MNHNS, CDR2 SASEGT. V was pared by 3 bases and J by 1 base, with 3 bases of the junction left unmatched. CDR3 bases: TGTGCCAGCAGTGACTGGCGGGGGGGCCAAGAGACCCAGTACTTC. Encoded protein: CASSDWRGGQETQYF.

This CDR3 is CASSYRTGNEKLFF. CDR3 coding DNA: TGCGCCAGCAGCTACCGGACAGGGAATGAAAAACTGTTTTTT. The rearrangement links TRBV4-3 to TRBJ1-4, with 8 bases that match TRBD1. The CDR3 has 14 amino acids. Per germline, CDR1 LGHNA and CDR2 YSLEER. V shed 5 bases and J 5 bases; nucleotides not matched to a gene: 4.

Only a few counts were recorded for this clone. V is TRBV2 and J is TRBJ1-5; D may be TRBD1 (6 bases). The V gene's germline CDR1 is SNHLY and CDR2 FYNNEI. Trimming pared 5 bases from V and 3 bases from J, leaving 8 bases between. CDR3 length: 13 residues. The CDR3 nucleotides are TGTGCCAGCAGTAGGGACATCAATCAGCCCCAGCATTTT. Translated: CASSRDINQPQHF.

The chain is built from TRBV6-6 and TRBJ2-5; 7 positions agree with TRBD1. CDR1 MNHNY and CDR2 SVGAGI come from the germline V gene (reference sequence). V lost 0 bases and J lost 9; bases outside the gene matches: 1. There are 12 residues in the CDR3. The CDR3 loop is CASSYSGGAQYF. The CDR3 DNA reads TGTGCCAGCAGTTACTCAGGGGGCGCCCAGTACTTC.

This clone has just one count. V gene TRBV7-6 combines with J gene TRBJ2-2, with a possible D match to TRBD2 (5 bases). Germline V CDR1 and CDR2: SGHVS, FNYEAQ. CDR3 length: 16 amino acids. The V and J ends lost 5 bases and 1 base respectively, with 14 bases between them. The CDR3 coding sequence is TGTGCCAGCAGCCCGACGGACTTTCGGAACACCGGGGAGCTGTTTTTT. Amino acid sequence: CASSPTDFRNTGELFF.